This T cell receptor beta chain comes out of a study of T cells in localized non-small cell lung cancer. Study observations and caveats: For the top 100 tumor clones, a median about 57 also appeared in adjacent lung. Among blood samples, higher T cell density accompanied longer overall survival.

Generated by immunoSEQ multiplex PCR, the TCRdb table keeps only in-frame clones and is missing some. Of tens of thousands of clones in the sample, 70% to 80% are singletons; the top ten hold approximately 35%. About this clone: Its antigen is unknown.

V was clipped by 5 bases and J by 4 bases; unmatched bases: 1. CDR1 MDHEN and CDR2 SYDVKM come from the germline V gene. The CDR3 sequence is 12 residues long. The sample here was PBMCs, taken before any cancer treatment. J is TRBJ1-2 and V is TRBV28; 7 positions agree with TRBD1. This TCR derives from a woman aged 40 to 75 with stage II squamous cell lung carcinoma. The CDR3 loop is CASSGTVYGYTF. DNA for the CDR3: TGTGCCAGCAGTGGGACAGTCTATGGCTACACCTTC.